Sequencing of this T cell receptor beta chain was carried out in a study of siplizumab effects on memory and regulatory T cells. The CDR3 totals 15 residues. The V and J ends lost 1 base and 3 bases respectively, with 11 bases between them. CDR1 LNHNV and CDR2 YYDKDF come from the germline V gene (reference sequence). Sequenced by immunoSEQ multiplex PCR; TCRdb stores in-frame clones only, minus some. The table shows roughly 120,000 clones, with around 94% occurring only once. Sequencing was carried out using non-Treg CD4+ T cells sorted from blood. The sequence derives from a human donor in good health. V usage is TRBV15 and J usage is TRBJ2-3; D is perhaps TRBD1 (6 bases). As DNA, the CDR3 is TGTGCCACCAGCAGAGGGGTAACAGGGACAGATACGCAGTATTTT. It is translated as CATSRGVTGTDTQYF. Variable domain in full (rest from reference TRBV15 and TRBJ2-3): DAMVIQNPRYQVTQFGKPVTLSCSQTLNHNVMYWYQQKSSQAPKLLFHYYDKDFNNEADTPDNFQSRRPNTSFCFLDIRSPGLGDTAMYLCATSRGVTGTDTQYFGPGTRLTVL.